Below, 17 T cell receptor beta chains from the same sample are listed, as sequenced in a study of cytomegalovirus exposure and HLA in healthy donors. In the PCR, 60 Vbeta and 13 Jbeta primers were used. The assay was immunoSEQ multiplex PCR, and TCRdb's table has in-frame clones only and misses some. The table shows around 72,000 clones, with around 80% occurring only once. Sample: PBMCs. All receptors derive from a man aged 50 or older in good health and CMV-seronegative.

The chain carries TRBV6-6 and TRBJ1-2, with a tentative D call TRBD1 (6 bases). The CDR3 loop spans 14 amino acids. V lost 6 bases to trimming and J lost 7 bases, with 18 bases between them. CDR1 and CDR2 from the germline V gene are MNHNY and SVGAGI (reference sequence). The CDR3 nucleotides are TGTGCCAGCAGCTTCGTTCAGGGGAAATCTGGCTACACCTTC. Amino acids: CASSFVQGKSGYTF.

V is TRBV5-6 and J is TRBJ2-7, with TRBD2 as a possible D gene (5 bases). The germline gives CDR1 SGHDT, CDR2 YYEEEE. CDR3 length: 14 amino acids. V lost 0 bases to trimming and J lost 7 bases, with 14 bases between them. The CDR3 loop reads CASSLVGVTGEQYF. The CDR3 coding sequence is TGTGCCAGCAGCTTGGTTGGGGTTACGGGGGAGCAGTACTTC.

The chain is built from TRBV28 and TRBJ1-5, with 9 bases identical to TRBD1. The CDR3 is 14 residues long. V shed 6 bases and J 3 bases; nucleotides not matched to a gene: 3. Germline V gene sequence: CDR1 MDHEN, CDR2 SYDVKM. CDR3 residues: CASSTGGTNQPQHF. DNA for the CDR3: TGTGCCAGCAGCACAGGGGGCACCAATCAGCCCCAGCATTTT.

This chain links TRBV7-2 with TRBJ1-3; D is perhaps TRBD1 (6 bases). Trimming cost V 1 base and J 4 bases, with 14 bases left between them. This CDR3 comprises 16 residues. The germline V gene has CDR1 SGHTA and CDR2 FQGNSA. The CDR3 bases are TGTGCCAGCAGCTTAGTAGGGACAACGAGCGGAAACACCATATATTTT. As protein: CASSLVGTTSGNTIYF. Looking up the rest from reference TRBV7-2 and TRBJ1-3 gives the full variable domain: GAGVSQSPSNKVTEKGKDVELRCDPISGHTALYWYRQSLGQGLEFLIYFQGNSAPDKSGLPSDRFSAERTGGSVSTLTIQRTQQEDSAVYLCASSLVGTTSGNTIYFGEGSWLTVV.

The J gene is TRBJ1-1, the V gene TRBV23-1, with a possible D match to TRBD1 (5 bases). TRBV23-1 carries the ORF label, with uncertain function. Trimming removed 4 bases from V and 10 bases from J, with 16 bases in between. This CDR3 contains 13 residues. CDR3 in DNA: TGCGCCAGCAGTCTAGATCGGGGGGTGGGAGCTTTCTTT. Translating it yields CASSLDRGVGAFF.

The chain combines TRBV5-1 with TRBJ2-1; 8 nucleotides line up with TRBD1. The CDR3 totals 15 residues. The germline gives CDR1 SGHRS, CDR2 YFSETQ. With V trimmed by 5 bases and J by 4 bases, 8 bases remained unmatched. This CDR3 is CASSSRTGTYNEQFF. In nucleotides, the CDR3 is TGCGCCAGCAGTAGTCGGACAGGGACATACAATGAGCAGTTCTTC.

The V gene is TRBV29-1, the J gene TRBJ1-2; D not certain. V shed 7 bases and J shed 1 base, with 13 bases lying between them. This CDR3 region has 13 residues. The germline gives CDR1 SQVTM, CDR2 ANQGSEA. CDR3 protein: CSGMTRDNYGYTF. The CDR3 DNA follows: TGCAGCGGGATGACAAGAGATAACTATGGCTACACCTTC.

This clone was detected a few times. The CDR3 spells CASSYVQGGTGELFF. The CDR3 region has the DNA TGTGCCAGCAGTTACGTCCAGGGGGGCACCGGGGAGCTGTTTTTT. The rearrangement joins TRBV6-6 to TRBJ2-2, with a weak D call TRBD1 (7 bases). The germline CDR1 and CDR2 sequences are MNHNY and SVGAGI (reference sequence). V lost 2 bases, J lost 4 bases, and 11 bases lay in between. CDR3 length: 15 amino acids.

Remarks on this clone: A read error may produce the germline difference seen at one junction end. V is TRBV13 and J is TRBJ1-3, with D hard to call. The CDR3 has 15 residues. Germline V gives CDR1 PRHDT, CDR2 FYEKMQ (reference sequence). The CDR3 sequence: CASFPWGVPGHTIYF. DNA of the CDR3: TGTGCCAGTTTCCCTTGGGGAGTACCTGGACACACCATATATTTT.

The J gene is TRBJ2-7, the V gene TRBV2; a weak D match, TRBD1 (6 bases). V lost 7 bases to trimming and J lost 2 bases, with 12 bases between them. Germline loops: CDR1 SNHLY, CDR2 FYNNEI. The CDR3 loop spans 13 amino acids. CDR3 region: CASNDRSTYEQYF. CDR3 bases: TGTGCCAGCAACGACAGGTCCACCTACGAGCAGTACTTC. The full variable domain, in which reference TRBV2 and TRBJ2-7 provide the parts outside the CDR3, is EPEVTQTPSHQVTQMGQEVILRCVPISNHLYFYWYRQILGQKVEFLVSFYNNEISEKSEIFDDQFSVERPDGSNFTLKIRSTKLEDSAMYFCASNDRSTYEQYFGPGTRLTVT.

The chain combines TRBV11-2 with TRBJ1-1; a possible D gene is TRBD1 (5 bases). CDR1 and CDR2 (germline): SGHAT, FQNNGV. With 3 bases removed from V and 2 bases from J, the gap between germline ends came to 10 bases. This CDR3 contains 14 residues. The CDR3 DNA reads as TGTGCCAGCAGCTTGAGACAGACCAACACTGAAGCTTTCTTT. Translated, it gives CASSLRQTNTEAFF.

This clone showed up just a few times. The chain carries TRBV28 and TRBJ1-4; D uncertain. The CDR3 runs to 18 residues. The germline gives CDR1 MDHEN, CDR2 SYDVKM. V lost 4 bases and J 1 base, leaving 19 bases between the germline ends. CDR3 coding DNA: TGTGCCAGCAGTTCCCTTCATTTCCGGGATAAAACTAATGAAAAACTGTTTTTT. It codes for CASSSLHFRDKTNEKLFF.

The chain carries TRBV7-6 and TRBJ1-1; D may be TRBD1 (5 bases). V lost 3 bases and J 1 base, leaving 9 bases between the germline ends. The V gene's germline CDR1 is SGHVS and CDR2 FNYEAQ. CDR3 length: 14 amino acids. The CDR3 protein is CASSFSQGNTEAFF. The CDR3 DNA reads as TGTGCCAGCAGCTTCTCCCAGGGGAACACTGAAGCTTTCTTT.

CDR3 DNA sequence: TGCGCCACGAGGGGGCAGACCGTTACGAACACCGGGGAGCTGTTTTTT. It encodes CATRGQTVTNTGELFF. The V gene is TRBV10-2, the J gene TRBJ2-2, with 7 nucleotides matching TRBD1. Trimming took 10 bases from V and 0 from J; bases not matched to a gene: 11. The germline V gene has CDR1 WSHSY and CDR2 SAAADI. The CDR3 is 16 amino acids.

This clone was recorded only once. The chain is built from TRBV11-3 and TRBJ2-1; possible D gene TRBD1, 6 bases. Trimming removed 3 bases at V and 0 bases at J, with 6 bases between. This CDR3 spans 14 amino acids. Germline V CDR1 and CDR2: SGHNT, YENEEA. The CDR3 bases are TGTGCCAGCAGCTTGGGGGCCTCCTACAATGAGCAGTTCTTC. This translates into CASSLGASYNEQFF.

This rearrangement joins TRBV7-3 to TRBJ2-3, with TRBD2 matching 8 bases. CDR3 length equals 16 residues. Looked up from germline, CDR1 is SGHTA and CDR2 is FQGTGA. The V segment lost 4 bases and the J segment 0 bases; nucleotides outside the gene matches: 6. In nucleotides, the CDR3 is TGTGCCAGCAGCTCACGGACTAGCCTGAGCACAGATACGCAGTATTTT. Protein sequence: CASSSRTSLSTDTQYF. The full variable domain, rest sourced from reference TRBV7-3 and TRBJ2-3, is GAGVSQTPSNKVTEKGKYVELRCDPISGHTALYWYRQSLGQGPEFLIYFQGTGAADDSGLPNDRFFAVRPEGSVSTLKIQRTERGDSAVYLCASSSRTSLSTDTQYFGPGTRLTVL.

The CDR3 DNA is TGTGCCAGCAGCGGTTACAATCAGCCCCAGCATTTT. Its translation is CASSGYNQPQHF. The chain employs TRBV27 and TRBJ1-5; the D is unclear. The CDR3 loop spans 12 amino acids. V was shortened by 6 bases and J by 3 bases, with 6 bases between the two germline ends. CDR1 MNHEY and CDR2 SMNVEV come from the germline V gene (reference sequence).